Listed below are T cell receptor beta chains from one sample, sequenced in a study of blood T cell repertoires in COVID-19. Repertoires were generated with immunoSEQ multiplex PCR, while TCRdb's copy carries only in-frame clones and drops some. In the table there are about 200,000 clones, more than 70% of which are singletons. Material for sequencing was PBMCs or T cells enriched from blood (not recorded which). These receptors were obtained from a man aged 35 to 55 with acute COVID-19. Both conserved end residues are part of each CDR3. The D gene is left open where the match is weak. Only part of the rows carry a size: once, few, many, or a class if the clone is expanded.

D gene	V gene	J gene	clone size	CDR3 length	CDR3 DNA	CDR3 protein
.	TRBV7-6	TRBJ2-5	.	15	TGTGCCAGCAGCTTAGCGTCAGGGTACCAAGAGACCCAGTACTTC	CASSLASGYQETQYF
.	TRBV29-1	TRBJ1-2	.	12	TGCAGCGTTGATCAGGGACTGTATGGCTACACCTTC	CSVDQGLYGYTF
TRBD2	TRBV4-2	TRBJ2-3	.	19	TGTGCCAGCAGCCAAGCGATGGCTAGCGGGAGTAGTTGGCGAGATACGCAGTATTTT	CASSQAMASGSSWRDTQYF
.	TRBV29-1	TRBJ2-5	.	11	TGCAGCGTTGTACTGCGGGAGACCCAGTACTTC	CSVVLRETQYF
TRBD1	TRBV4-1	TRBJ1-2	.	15	TGCGCCAGCAGCCAAGCGGGACAGGGCCACTATGGCTACACCTTC	CASSQAGQGHYGYTF
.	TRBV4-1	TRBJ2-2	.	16	TGCGCCAGCAGCCACCGAGCACAGGGATTCACCGGGGAGCTGTTTTTT	CASSHRAQGFTGELFF
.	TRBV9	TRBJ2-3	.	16	TGTGCCAGCAGCGTAGAATCGTCCACTAGCACAGATACGCAGTATTTT	CASSVESSTSTDTQYF
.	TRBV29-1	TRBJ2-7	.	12	TGCAGCGTTGAGAAGGGGGACTACGAGCAGTACTTC	CSVEKGDYEQYF
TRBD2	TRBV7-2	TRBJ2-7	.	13	TGTGCCAGCTCGGGAGCGGGAGACGGCGAGCAGTACTTC	CASSGAGDGEQYF
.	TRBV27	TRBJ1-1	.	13	TGTGCCAGCAGTTTGACCAGGGGCACTGAAGCTTTCTTT	CASSLTRGTEAFF
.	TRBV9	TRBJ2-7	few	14	TGTGCCAGCAGCGTAGTAGCCCATGGCTACGAGCAGTACTTC	CASSVVAHGYEQYF
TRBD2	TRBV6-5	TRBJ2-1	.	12	TGTGCCAGTAGGACTAGCTTTGGTGAGCAGTTCTTC	CASRTSFGEQFF
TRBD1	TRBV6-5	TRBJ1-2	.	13	TGTGCCAGCAACCGGGACAGCTTTCCGGGCTACACCTTC	CASNRDSFPGYTF
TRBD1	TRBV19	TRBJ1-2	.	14	TGTGCCAGTAGTAGAGACGACAGGGGTGGTGGCTACACCTTC	CASSRDDRGGGYTF
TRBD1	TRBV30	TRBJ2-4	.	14	TGTGCCTGGAGGGGACAGGGAGCCAAAAACATTCAGTACTTC	CAWRGQGAKNIQYF
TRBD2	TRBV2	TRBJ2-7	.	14	TGTGCCAGCAAAGTAGCGGGACTGACCTACGAGCAGTACTTC	CASKVAGLTYEQYF
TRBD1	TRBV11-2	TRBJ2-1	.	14	TGTGCCAGCAGCGCCTCGACAGGGCACAATGAGCAGTTCTTC	CASSASTGHNEQFF
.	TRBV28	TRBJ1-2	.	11	TGTGCCAGCAGTTCTGGGGGGGGCTACACCTTC	CASSSGGGYTF
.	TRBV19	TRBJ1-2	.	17	TGTGCCAGTAGTATAGGAGGGTTTCCCCCCTCTTTGACTGGCTACACCTTC	CASSIGGFPPSLTGYTF
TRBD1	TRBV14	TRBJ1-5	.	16	TGTGCCAGCAGCCAATACAGGGGGCCTAGCAATCAGCCCCAGCATTTT	CASSQYRGPSNQPQHF
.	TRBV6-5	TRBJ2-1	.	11	TGTGCCAGCACGGCGGGTAATGAGCAGTTCTTC	CASTAGNEQFF
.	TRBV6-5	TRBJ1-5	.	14	TGTGCCAGCAGTTCCAAACAGAGCAATCAGCCCCAGCATTTT	CASSSKQSNQPQHF
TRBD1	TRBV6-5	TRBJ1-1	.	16	TGTGCCAGCAGTTACTCGAAGGGACAGAGGAACACTGAAGCTTTCTTT	CASSYSKGQRNTEAFF
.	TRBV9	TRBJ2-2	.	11	TGTGCCAGCAGCGTCTCCGGGGAGCTGTTTTTT	CASSVSGELFF
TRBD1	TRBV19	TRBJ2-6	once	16	TGTGCCAGCCAGGGGGTGGGAGTCTCCGGGGCCAACGTCCTGACTTTC	CASQGVGVSGANVLTF
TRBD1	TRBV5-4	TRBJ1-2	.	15	TGTGCCAGCAGCTTATTCGGACAGGGAGACTATGGCTACACCTTC	CASSLFGQGDYGYTF
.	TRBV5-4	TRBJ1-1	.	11	TGTGCCAGCAGCTTGGACAGAGAAGCTTTCTTT	CASSLDREAFF
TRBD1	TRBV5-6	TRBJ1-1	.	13	TGTGCCAGCAGATCGGGACAGGAAATTGAAGCTTTCTTT	CASRSGQEIEAFF
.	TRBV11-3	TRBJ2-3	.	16	TGTGCCAGCAGCTTTGAAGGACAGTCCTACACAGATACGCAGTATTTT	CASSFEGQSYTDTQYF
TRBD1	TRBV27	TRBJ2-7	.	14	TGTGCCAGCACCCAAACGACAGGGCCCCACGAGCAGTACTTC	CASTQTTGPHEQYF
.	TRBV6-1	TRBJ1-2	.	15	TGTGCCAGCAGTGAGAGGCCGGAGAACCACTATGGCTACACCTTC	CASSERPENHYGYTF
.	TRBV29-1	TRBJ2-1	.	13	TGCAGCGGCAGGGGTGGTACCTACAATGAGCAGTTCTTC	CSGRGGTYNEQFF
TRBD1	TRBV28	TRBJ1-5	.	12	TGTGCCAGCAGCCTACTACCTGACAGGGTACATTTT	CASSLLPDRVHF
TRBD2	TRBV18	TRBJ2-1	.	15	TGTGCCAGCTCACCGACTAGCGGGAGTAGGGATGAGCAGTTCTTC	CASSPTSGSRDEQFF
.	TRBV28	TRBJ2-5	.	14	TGTGCCAGCAGTTCCGTGGGCAACCAAGAGACCCAGTACTTC	CASSSVGNQETQYF
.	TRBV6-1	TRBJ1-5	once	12	TGTGCCAGCAGTGATAGAGGATTGCCCCAGCATTTT	CASSDRGLPQHF